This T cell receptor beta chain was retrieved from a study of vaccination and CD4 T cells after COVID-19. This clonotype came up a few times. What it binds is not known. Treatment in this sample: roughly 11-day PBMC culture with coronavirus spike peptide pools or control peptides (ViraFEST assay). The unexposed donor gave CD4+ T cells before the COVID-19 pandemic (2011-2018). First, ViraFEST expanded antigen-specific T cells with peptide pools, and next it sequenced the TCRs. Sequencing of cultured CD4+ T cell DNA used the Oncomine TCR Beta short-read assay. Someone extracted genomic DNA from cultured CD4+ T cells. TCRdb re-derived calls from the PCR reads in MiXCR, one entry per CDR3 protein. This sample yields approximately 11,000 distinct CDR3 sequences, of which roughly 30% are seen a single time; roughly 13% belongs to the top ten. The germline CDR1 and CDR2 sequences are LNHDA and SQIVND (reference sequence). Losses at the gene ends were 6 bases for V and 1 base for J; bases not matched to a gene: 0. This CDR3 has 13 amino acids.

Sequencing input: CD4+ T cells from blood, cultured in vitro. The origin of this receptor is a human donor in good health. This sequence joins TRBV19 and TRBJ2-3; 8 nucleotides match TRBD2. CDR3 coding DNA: TGTGCCAGTAGGACTAGCGGCACAGATACGCAGTATTTT. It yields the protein CASRTSGTDTQYF.